The 27 T cell receptor beta chains listed next were all sequenced from one sample in a study of cytomegalovirus exposure and HLA in healthy donors. Assay used: immunoSEQ multiplex PCR; TCRdb lists only in-frame clones, some missing. The sample lists about 98,000 clones, about 90% seen once, with less than 7.5% in the top ten. The sequenced sample consisted of PBMCs. The receptors come from a man aged 18 to 30 in good health and CMV-seropositive.

In its sample, this clone was seen many times. The rearrangement uses TRBV7-3 and TRBJ2-2; no firm D call. The CDR3 is made up of 20 amino acids. Trimming took off 5 bases at V and 4 bases at J, with 29 bases between the two ends. Germline V gene sequence: CDR1 SGHTA, CDR2 FQGTGA. CDR3: CASSKNPPLAVAVGTGELFF. The CDR3 bases are TGTGCCAGCAGCAAAAACCCGCCCCTCGCGGTAGCTGTAGGCACCGGGGAGCTGTTTTTT.

V is TRBV6-5 and J is TRBJ2-1; D gene uncertain. The CDR3 has 9 residues. The V end lost 8 bases, the J end lost 15 bases, and 11 bases lay between the germline ends. Looked up from germline, CDR1 is MNHEY and CDR2 is SVGAGI. The CDR3 here is CASGPGLFF. The CDR3 DNA is TGTGCCAGCGGTCCGGGTCTGTTCTTC.

The V call is TRBV7-7, the J call TRBJ2-2; 8 bases line up with TRBD1. Germline V lookup: CDR1 SSHAT, CDR2 FNYEAQ (reference sequence). The CDR3 sequence is 15 residues long. The junction had 4 bases not matched to a gene; V was cut back by 6 bases and J by 1 base. CDR3 protein: CASRSGTGNTGELFF. In DNA, the CDR3 is TGTGCCAGCAGGTCCGGGACAGGGAACACCGGGGAGCTGTTTTTT.

This clone was counted a single time. This chain uses TRBV5-6 with TRBJ2-7; TRBD1 is a possible D gene (5 bases). CDR3 length: 13 amino acids. V gave up 0 bases and J gave up 6 bases, with 10 bases separating them. The germline V gene encodes CDR1 SGHDT and CDR2 YYEEEE. The CDR3 DNA reads TGTGCCAGCAGCTTGGGGCAGGGATTCGAGCAGTACTTC. Its protein is CASSLGQGFEQYF.

The chain links TRBV5-1 to TRBJ1-3; 8 nucleotides align to TRBD1. The V gene end was trimmed by 5 bases and the J gene end by 3 bases; junction bases not matched to a gene: 4. Germline V gene sequence: CDR1 SGHRS, CDR2 YFSETQ. The length of the CDR3 is 14 residues. CDR3 nucleotides: TGCGCCAGCAGGCCCGACAGGGGTGGAAACACCATATATTTT. This encodes CASRPDRGGNTIYF.

The chain carries TRBV7-2 and TRBJ2-1; 12 bases map to TRBD2. This CDR3 is 15 amino acids long. Per germline, CDR1 SGHTA and CDR2 FQGNSA. Trimming removed 5 bases from V and 9 bases from J; junction bases left unmatched: 8. The CDR3 reads CASSRLAGAVGEQFF. The DNA of the CDR3 is TGTGCCAGCAGCCGACTAGCGGGAGCAGTTGGTGAGCAGTTCTTC.

The gene calls are TRBV21-1 and TRBJ2-7; the D call TRBD1 from the table was never checked on the DNA. TRBV21-1 is given as a pseudogene. The CDR3 is 18 residues long. DNA for the CDR3: TGTGCCAGCACCGATCAAAAACAACCGGGACAGGGGGATGACGAGCAGTACTTC. Translating it yields CASTDQKQPGQGDDEQYF.

This clone was observed a handful of times. V usage is TRBV19 and J usage is TRBJ2-3; D ambiguous. The CDR3 consists of 14 residues. The germline gives CDR1 LNHDA, CDR2 SQIVND (reference sequence). Trimming removed 5 bases from V and 0 bases from J, with 9 bases in between. CDR3 DNA: TGTGCCAGTAGTCGGTCGGTAAGCACAGATACGCAGTATTTT. This sequence encodes CASSRSVSTDTQYF. The complete variable domain, with remaining parts taken from reference TRBV19 and TRBJ2-3, reads DGGITQSPKYLFRKEGQNVTLSCEQNLNHDAMYWYRQDPGQGLRLIYYSQIVNDFQKGDIAEGYSVSREKKESFPLTVTSAQKNPTAFYLCASSRSVSTDTQYFGPGTRLTVL.

The chain's CDR3 is CASSRGSGAFF. Here the CDR3 DNA reads TGTGCCAGCAGCCGGGGGTCGGGAGCTTTCTTT. The J gene is TRBJ1-1, the V gene TRBV6-5; TRBD1 is a possible D gene (5 bases). V was clipped by 6 bases and J by 10 bases, with 12 bases between them. This CDR3 region has 11 residues. The V gene's germline CDR1 is MNHEY and CDR2 SVGAGI.

This chain uses TRBV19 with TRBJ2-7, with 9 bases matching TRBD1. V shed 4 bases and J 2 bases; nucleotides not matched to a gene: 6. The CDR3 totals 15 residues. Germline CDR1 and CDR2: LNHDA and SQIVND (reference sequence). CDR3 region: CASSNRQGGAYEQYF. The DNA for the CDR3 is TGTGCCAGTAGTAACCGACAGGGGGGAGCCTACGAGCAGTACTTC.

This chain links TRBV19 with TRBJ1-1; TRBD1 matches 7 bases. V gave up 8 bases and J gave up 0 bases; unmatched junction bases: 18. The germline V gene has CDR1 LNHDA and CDR2 SQIVND (reference sequence). This CDR3 is built from 18 residues. This CDR3 is CASRRRERTGTMNTEAFF. The CDR3 region has the DNA TGTGCCAGTCGTCGAAGGGAGAGGACAGGTACGATGAACACTGAAGCTTTCTTT.

This chain joins TRBV7-7 and TRBJ2-4; possible D gene TRBD1, 5 bases. Germline CDR1 is SSHAT and CDR2 is FNYEAQ (reference sequence). This CDR3 comprises 14 residues. Trimming pared 5 bases from V and 1 base from J, leaving 9 bases between. The CDR3 region is CASSPGIAKNIQYF. The CDR3 DNA reads TGTGCCAGCAGCCCAGGGATCGCCAAAAACATTCAGTACTTC. Based on the CDR3 plus reference TRBV7-7 and TRBJ2-4, the full variable domain is GAGVSQSPRYKVTKRGQDVTLRCDPISSHATLYWYQQALGQGPEFLTYFNYEAQPDKSGLPSDRFSAERPEGSISTLTIQRTEQRDSAMYRCASSPGIAKNIQYFGAGTRLSVL.

The J gene is TRBJ2-2, the V gene TRBV7-2, with D perhaps matching TRBD2 (6 bases). With 1 base removed from V and 5 bases from J, the gap between germline ends came to 11 bases. The CDR3 consists of 15 residues. Germline CDR1 is SGHTA and CDR2 is FQGNSA. CDR3 bases: TGTGCCAGCAGCTTAGACGGGGGTGGGACCGGGGAGCTGTTTTTT. Its protein is CASSLDGGGTGELFF.

Of note for this clone: Other DNA sequences in the sample encode the same CDR3. The V gene is TRBV5-1, the J gene TRBJ2-7; maybe TRBD1 (5 bases). Germline values: CDR1 SGHRS, CDR2 YFSETQ. The V gene lost 0 bases and the J gene lost 3 bases, with 7 bases spanning the gap. CDR3 length: 13 amino acids. The DNA for the CDR3 is TGCGCCAGCAGCTTGGGGGGCGGCTACGAGCAGTACTTC. Protein: CASSLGGGYEQYF.

The chain couples TRBV19 to TRBJ1-2; D might be TRBD1 (6 bases). The V gene lost 6 bases and the J gene lost 4 bases, with 15 bases spanning the gap. This CDR3 has 14 residues. CDR1 is LNHDA, CDR2 SQIVND, per germline (reference sequence). CDR3 in DNA: TGTGCCAGTAGCTTAGACCAGGGGTTCTATGGCTACACCTTC. Encoded protein: CASSLDQGFYGYTF.

The chain is built from TRBV6-1 and TRBJ2-3, with 8 bases fitting TRBD1. The CDR3 sequence is 15 residues long. The V segment lost 4 bases and the J segment 5 bases; nucleotides outside the gene matches: 8. Germline values: CDR1 MNHNS, CDR2 SASEGT. CDR3 in DNA: TGTGCCAGCAGTGGCGGGACAGGTCTCGGAGATACGCAGTATTTT. Translated: CASSGGTGLGDTQYF.

This chain connects TRBV19 to TRBJ2-5; TRBD1 might be the D (5 bases). The CDR3 loop spans 13 amino acids. Germline CDR1 reads LNHDA; CDR2 reads SQIVND (reference sequence). The V gene lost 5 bases and the J gene lost 3 bases, with 10 bases spanning the gap. In DNA form, the CDR3 reads TGTGCCAGTAGTCTCGGACAAGAAGAGACCCAGTACTTC. This gives the protein CASSLGQEETQYF.

J is TRBJ2-7 and V is TRBV19, with TRBD1 matching 8 bases. The CDR3 runs 14 residues. The germline V gene encodes CDR1 LNHDA and CDR2 SQIVND (reference sequence). The J segment lost 1 base and the V segment lost 9 bases, leaving 8 bases of the junction unmatched. CDR3 region: CASGPGQGSYEQYF. The CDR3 region has the DNA TGTGCCAGCGGGCCAGGACAGGGTTCCTACGAGCAGTACTTC.

The rearrangement links TRBV6-5 to TRBJ1-5; D remains unclear. Germline loops: CDR1 MNHEY, CDR2 SVGAGI. V lost 0 bases and J lost 1, with 4 bases in between. The CDR3 runs 14 residues. The CDR3 is CASSYSGSNQPQHF. Written as DNA, the CDR3 is TGTGCCAGCAGTTACTCGGGCAGCAATCAGCCCCAGCATTTT.

A word on this clone: Other nucleotide sequences in the sample specify the same CDR3. The chain employs TRBV9 and TRBJ2-2; 7 bases align to TRBD2. The trim removed 0 bases at V and 1 base at J, leaving 0 bases unmatched. CDR3 size: 15 residues. Germline assignment: CDR1 SGDLS and CDR2 YYNGEE. The CDR3 sequence: CASSVGGGNTGELFF. CDR3 in DNA: TGTGCCAGCAGCGTAGGCGGGGGGAACACCGGGGAGCTGTTTTTT.

The chain joins TRBV7-2 to TRBJ1-5; the D is unclear. Trimming took 2 bases from V and 0 from J, leaving 8 bases between them. There are 15 residues in the CDR3. Germline V gene lookup returns CDR1 SGHTA and CDR2 FQGNSA. Here the CDR3 reads CASSLRGYSNQPQHF. CDR3 bases: TGTGCCAGCAGCTTACGGGGATATAGCAATCAGCCCCAGCATTTT. The full variable domain, with the rest looked up from reference TRBV7-2 and TRBJ1-5, is GAGVSQSPSNKVTEKGKDVELRCDPISGHTALYWYRQSLGQGLEFLIYFQGNSAPDKSGLPSDRFSAERTGGSVSTLTIQRTQQEDSAVYLCASSLRGYSNQPQHFGDGTRLSIL.

The chain couples TRBV6-1 to TRBJ2-4; TRBD2 matches at 10 bases. This CDR3 spans 16 amino acids. Germline V lookup: CDR1 MNHNS, CDR2 SASEGT. J was trimmed by 7 bases and V by 2 bases; bases with no gene match: 8. This chain's CDR3 is CASSESLAGAWNIQYF. DNA of the CDR3: TGTGCCAGCAGTGAAAGTCTAGCGGGAGCTTGGAACATTCAGTACTTC.

This chain links TRBV5-1 with TRBJ2-1; TRBD2 aligns across 12 bases. Per germline, CDR1 SGHRS and CDR2 YFSETQ. This CDR3 comprises 16 residues. With 5 bases clipped from V and 9 bases from J, the junction kept 12 bases outside the gene matches. The CDR3 nucleotides read TGCGCCAGCAGTTTGCTAGCGGGAGGGTCCGCTGGTGAGCAGTTCTTC. Amino acid sequence: CASSLLAGGSAGEQFF.

This clone came up a few times. CDR3: CSVSLQGYEQYF. In DNA form, the CDR3 reads TGCAGCGTTTCTTTACAGGGGTACGAGCAGTACTTC. The V and J genes are TRBV29-1 and TRBJ2-7, with 7 bases lining up with TRBD1. The CDR3 consists of 12 residues. The germline CDR1 and CDR2 sequences are SQVTM and ANQGSEA. Losses at the gene ends were 5 bases for V and 4 bases for J; bases not matched to a gene: 5.

The V call is TRBV28, the J call TRBJ2-7; D perhaps matches TRBD2 (7 bases). Trimming shortened V by 6 bases and J by 3 bases, and 12 bases separated the two germline ends. Germline CDR1 MDHEN, CDR2 SYDVKM. This CDR3 region has 13 residues. The CDR3 sequence: CASSRGGSYEQYF. The CDR3 nucleotides read TGTGCCAGCAGCAGGGGCGGGAGCTACGAGCAGTACTTC.

This clone was seen a single time. V usage is TRBV10-1 and J usage is TRBJ2-7; possible D gene TRBD2, 5 bases. The CDR3 is made up of 15 amino acids. Per the germline V gene, CDR1 is WNHNN and CDR2 is SYGVQD (reference sequence). V was shortened by 2 bases and J by 2 bases, with 13 bases between the two germline ends. The DNA of the CDR3 is TGCGCCAGCAGTGAGGGGCGCCAGAGGGCCTACGAGCAGTACTTC. This codes for CASSEGRQRAYEQYF.

This clone was detected once. The genes are TRBV9 and TRBJ1-1; TRBD1 agrees at 7 bases. Unmatched junction bases numbered 7, after V lost 3 bases and J lost 2 bases. The germline V gene encodes CDR1 SGDLS and CDR2 YYNGEE. This CDR3 comprises 15 residues. DNA of the CDR3: TGTGCCAGCAGCGGCGCCGGGACAGAAAACACTGAAGCTTTCTTT. Translated: CASSGAGTENTEAFF.